A single sample gave rise to the 27 T cell receptor beta chains below, sequenced in a study of identifying expanded T cells in peripheral blood. The method was immunoSEQ multiplex PCR; TCRdb's version includes in-frame clones alone and lacks a portion of them. The table records under 120,000 clones, about 89% of them present only once. Sequencing was done on a sample of blood. The receptors were gathered from a person aged 18 to 69 in good health.

This clone appeared a single time. This chain uses TRBV11-1 with TRBJ2-7, with D possibly TRBD1 on 6 matching bases. CDR3 length: 14 amino acids. The V end lost 1 base, the J end lost 2 bases, and 9 bases lay between the germline ends. Germline CDR1 reads SGHAT; CDR2 reads FQDESV (reference sequence). In DNA, the CDR3 is TGTGCCAGCAGCTTAGAGTGGGGGCCCTACGAGCAGTACTTC. This gives the protein CASSLEWGPYEQYF.

This clone was seen a single time. V usage is TRBV14 and J usage is TRBJ2-3; TRBD2 is a possible D gene (5 bases). Germline values: CDR1 SGHDN, CDR2 FVKESK. CDR3 length equals 14 residues. Trimming shortened V by 0 bases and J by 5 bases, and 9 bases separated the two germline ends. The CDR3 is CASSQETGGDTQYF. Written as DNA, the CDR3 is TGTGCCAGCAGCCAAGAGACCGGAGGAGATACGCAGTATTTT.

V is TRBV4-1 and J is TRBJ1-4; D is undetermined. V was trimmed by 6 bases and J by 5 bases, leaving 13 bases between them. Germline lookup yields CDR1 MGHRA and CDR2 YSYEKL. This CDR3 comprises 14 residues. The DNA for the CDR3 is TGCGCCAGCAGTGGTCTAGGGCTAAATGAAAAACTGTTTTTT. Its protein is CASSGLGLNEKLFF.

The chain links TRBV7-2 to TRBJ2-5; D gene ambiguous. V was cut by 6 bases and J by 5 bases, with 19 bases left in between. The germline gives CDR1 SGHTA, CDR2 FQGNSA. This CDR3 is built from 15 residues. CDR3 DNA: TGTGCCAGCAGGGCAAGACCCAACGCTATGGAGACCCAGTACTTC. Protein: CASRARPNAMETQYF.

The rearrangement uses TRBV7-2 and TRBJ1-4; D uncertain. This CDR3 is built from 15 residues. The V end lost 1 base, the J end lost 4 bases, and 10 bases lay between the germline ends. From germline, CDR1 is SGHTA and CDR2 FQGNSA. The CDR3 loop reads CASSLVRQNNEKLFF. The CDR3, as DNA: TGTGCCAGCAGCTTAGTACGGCAGAATAATGAAAAACTGTTTTTT.

The V call is TRBV19, the J call TRBJ2-3, with 7 nucleotides matching TRBD2. The germline V gene encodes CDR1 LNHDA and CDR2 SQIVND (reference sequence). The J segment lost 2 bases and the V segment lost 2 bases, leaving 7 bases of the junction unmatched. The CDR3 contains 16 residues. The CDR3 protein is CASSITRRGFTDTQYF. Written as DNA, the CDR3 is TGTGCCAGTAGTATAACGAGGCGGGGGTTCACAGATACGCAGTATTTT.

V and J are TRBV10-3 and TRBJ1-4; D remains unclear. CDR3 length equals 15 residues. Germline V gene sequence: CDR1 ENHRY, CDR2 SYGVKD. With 10 bases removed from V and 7 bases from J, the gap between germline ends came to 22 bases. The CDR3 nucleotides are TGTGCCACTACGCCCACCGCCCCCATGGGTGAAAAACTGTTTTTT. Amino acids: CATTPTAPMGEKLFF.

V and J are TRBV5-1 and TRBJ2-7, with 7 bases aligning to TRBD1. The germline V gene has CDR1 SGHRS and CDR2 YFSETQ. Losses at the gene ends were 2 bases for V and 0 bases for J; bases not matched to a gene: 8. The CDR3 length is 16 residues. CDR3 region: CASSLGGQGDSYEQYF. In nucleotides, the CDR3 is TGCGCCAGCAGCTTAGGGGGCCAGGGAGACTCCTACGAGCAGTACTTC.

The chain employs TRBV2 and TRBJ2-1; D is unresolved. This CDR3 is built from 14 residues. Trimming cost V 5 bases and J 4 bases, with 12 bases left between them. The germline V gene has CDR1 SNHLY and CDR2 FYNNEI. CDR3 nucleotides: TGTGCCAGCAGTTTCCCACAGACATACAATGAGCAGTTCTTC. It is translated as CASSFPQTYNEQFF. The full variable domain, completed using reference TRBV2 and TRBJ2-1, is EPEVTQTPSHQVTQMGQEVILRCVPISNHLYFYWYRQILGQKVEFLVSFYNNEISEKSEIFDDQFSVERPDGSNFTLKIRSTKLEDSAMYFCASSFPQTYNEQFFGPGTRLTVL.

The V gene is TRBV7-9, the J gene TRBJ1-1; 11 nucleotides agree with TRBD1. Per the germline V gene, CDR1 is SEHNR and CDR2 is FQNEAQ (reference sequence). This CDR3 region has 15 residues. V gave up 2 bases and J gave up 4 bases; unmatched junction bases: 3. The DNA for the CDR3 is TGTGCCAGCAGCTTAACGGGGACAGGGGGCACTGAAGCTTTCTTT. Protein: CASSLTGTGGTEAFF.

V and J are TRBV4-2 and TRBJ2-4; TRBD2 might be the D (6 bases). The germline CDR1 and CDR2 sequences are LGHNA and YNFKEQ. This CDR3 has 17 residues. V was pared by 4 bases and J by 1 base, with 17 bases between. CDR3 protein: CASSPPGPREAKNIQYF. CDR3 DNA sequence: TGTGCCAGCAGCCCCCCGGGACCCCGGGAGGCCAAAAACATTCAGTACTTC.

This chain links TRBV6-5 with TRBJ2-7; 7 bases match TRBD1. V shed 2 bases and J 3 bases; nucleotides not matched to a gene: 7. The CDR3 is 15 amino acids. Germline V gene sequence: CDR1 MNHEY, CDR2 SVGAGI. The CDR3 sequence is CASSYPRTGGYEQYF. CDR3 nucleotide sequence: TGTGCCAGCAGTTACCCCAGGACAGGAGGCTACGAGCAGTACTTC.

This clone was seen just once. The J gene is TRBJ2-2, the V gene TRBV6-1; 7 bases fit TRBD2. Trimming at V came to 2 bases and at J to 2 bases, leaving 5 bases not matched to a gene. CDR1 is MNHNS, CDR2 SASEGT, per germline. This CDR3 is 16 amino acids long. The CDR3 loop reads CASSEWGGTNTGELFF. CDR3 coding DNA: TGTGCCAGCAGTGAATGGGGGGGAACCAACACCGGGGAGCTGTTTTTT.

V is TRBV14 and J is TRBJ2-7, with 8 bases fitting TRBD1. J lost 4 bases, V lost 2 bases, and 7 bases had no gene match. The CDR3 totals 15 residues. Germline CDR1 and CDR2: SGHDN and FVKESK. CDR3 region: CASSQRTGSPYEQYF. CDR3 bases: TGTGCCAGCAGCCAACGGACAGGGAGCCCTTACGAGCAGTACTTC.

This clone was seen more than once but under ten times. The rearrangement joins TRBV7-6 to TRBJ2-7; 9 positions agree with TRBD1. Germline V gives CDR1 SGHVS, CDR2 FNYEAQ. This CDR3 is built from 14 residues. V shed 1 base and J 4 bases; nucleotides not matched to a gene: 2. CDR3: CASSLDRGPYEQYF. As DNA, the CDR3 is TGTGCCAGCAGCTTAGACAGGGGGCCTTACGAGCAGTACTTC. The whole variable domain, remainder taken from reference TRBV7-6 and TRBJ2-7, is GAGVSQSPRYKVTKRGQDVALRCDPISGHVSLYWYRQALGQGPEFLTYFNYEAQQDKSGLPNDRFSAERPEGSISTLTIQRTEQRDSAMYRCASSLDRGPYEQYFGPGTRLTVT.

The rearrangement links TRBV19 to TRBJ2-7; 8 bases are shared with TRBD2. Germline V CDR1 and CDR2: LNHDA, SQIVND (reference sequence). J gave up 7 bases and V 11 bases, and 10 bases lay outside the gene matches. CDR3 size: 12 residues. CDR3 DNA sequence: TGTGCCCGAGGTGCTGGCGGGAGGGAGCAGTACTTC. Translating it yields CARGAGGREQYF.

The genes are TRBV11-2 and TRBJ2-2; 7 bases line up with TRBD1. V trimming: 1 base; J trimming: 1 base; junction bases outside the gene matches: 12. Germline V CDR1 and CDR2: SGHAT, FQNNGV. This CDR3 spans 19 amino acids. As DNA, the CDR3 is TGTGCCAGCAGCTTAGTTCAGTCCGGCCGACAGGGGAACACCGGGGAGCTGTTTTTT. Encoded protein: CASSLVQSGRQGNTGELFF.

The chain is built from TRBV30 and TRBJ2-5, with TRBD2 identical over 7 bases. The better agreement between TRBJ2-7 and the DNA end casts doubt on the J call. The germline V gene encodes CDR1 GTSNPN and CDR2 SVGIG (reference sequence). The CDR3 runs 12 residues. CDR3 region: CACASGGHEQYF. The CDR3 coding sequence is TGTGCCTGTGCTAGCGGAGGCCACGAGCAGTACTTC.

The DNA of the CDR3 is TGTGCCAGCAGTTTAGGTTCGGGACGGTCGAATTCACCCCTCCACTTT. Translation: CASSLGSGRSNSPLHF. The chain recombines TRBV27 with TRBJ1-6; D may be TRBD1 (5 bases). The V end was cut by 2 bases, the J end by 7 bases, with 15 bases between. In germline, CDR1 is MNHEY, CDR2 SMNVEV (reference sequence). This CDR3 is built from 16 residues.

V and J are TRBV27 and TRBJ1-1; 9 nucleotides agree with TRBD1. The CDR3 contains 16 residues. The J segment lost 11 bases and the V segment lost 0 bases, leaving 13 bases of the junction unmatched. CDR1 is MNHEY, CDR2 SMNVEV, per germline (reference sequence). For the CDR3, the DNA is TGTGCCAGCAGTTTATCGATCCTCTACAGGGGGCTACCGGCTTTCTTT. Encoded protein: CASSLSILYRGLPAFF.

V usage is TRBV5-5 and J usage is TRBJ1-3; D is ambiguous. Germline V CDR1 and CDR2: SGHKS, YYEKEE (reference sequence). Trimming shortened V by 1 base and J by 4 bases, and 12 bases separated the two germline ends. The CDR3 runs 15 residues. CDR3 sequence: CASSLSRPEGNTIYF. The CDR3 region has the DNA TGTGCCAGCAGCTTGTCCAGGCCGGAAGGAAACACCATATATTTT.

This clone was seen once. The chain is built from TRBV5-6 and TRBJ1-1; D may be TRBD1 (5 bases). Trimming took 2 bases from V and 2 from J, leaving 13 bases between them. CDR3 length: 15 amino acids. Per the germline V gene, CDR1 is SGHDT and CDR2 is YYEEEE. CDR3 loop: CASSFGLGPNTEAFF. CDR3 in DNA: TGTGCCAGCAGCTTCGGTCTGGGGCCCAACACTGAAGCTTTCTTT. The full variable domain, its missing parts supplied by reference TRBV5-6 and TRBJ1-1, is DAGVTQSPTHLIKTRGQQVTLRCSPKSGHDTVSWYQQALGQGPQFIFQYYEEEERQRGNFPDRFSGHQFPNYSSELNVNALLLGDSALYLCASSFGLGPNTEAFFGQGTRLTVV.

This chain joins TRBV5-6 and TRBJ2-3; D remains ambiguous. CDR1 and CDR2 (germline): SGHDT, YYEEEE. This CDR3 has 13 amino acids. V gave up 3 bases and J gave up 6 bases, with 11 bases separating them. The CDR3 bases are TGTGCCAGCAGCTCCCGACCCGAGGATACGCAGTATTTT. It specifies CASSSRPEDTQYF.

The rearrangement joins TRBV5-8 to TRBJ2-3; D is unclear. The CDR3 sequence is 20 residues long. CDR1 SGHTS and CDR2 YDEGEE come from the germline V gene. The ends were cut back, 1 base at V and 4 bases at J, with 28 bases in the middle. The DNA for the CDR3 is TGTGCCAGCAGCTTGTTTCAAGAGGTCGGTAAACCGCCGGACCCAGATACGCAGTATTTT. Protein: CASSLFQEVGKPPDPDTQYF.

The CDR3 protein is CASSLVMGTSGGPGAQYF. The CDR3 coding sequence is TGTGCCAGCAGCTTAGTCATGGGGACTAGCGGGGGCCCAGGGGCCCAGTACTTC. The chain employs TRBV7-2 and TRBJ2-5; 14 positions agree with TRBD2. The J segment lost 9 bases and the V segment lost 1 base, leaving 13 bases of the junction unmatched. The germline V gene has CDR1 SGHTA and CDR2 FQGNSA. CDR3 size: 18 residues.

This chain uses TRBV18 with TRBJ2-1, with 8 bases identical to TRBD2. The CDR3 length is 20 residues. Germline V gives CDR1 KGHSH, CDR2 LQKENI. J gave up 6 bases and V 2 bases, and 21 bases lay outside the gene matches. Here the CDR3 DNA reads TGTGCCAGCTCACCAGGTATAGGCGGGGGGTTATTTGTGGCGCGCAATGAGCAGTTCTTC. Translated: CASSPGIGGGLFVARNEQFF.

This sequence joins TRBV7-8 and TRBJ2-3, with TRBD1 identical over 7 bases. This CDR3 is 14 amino acids long. The V and J ends lost 4 bases and 4 bases, in that order; junction bases with no gene match: 5. Germline V gene data show CDR1 as SGHVS and CDR2 as FQNEAQ. Here the CDR3 reads CASSYRGRADTQYF. The CDR3 region has the DNA TGTGCCAGCAGCTACAGGGGACGGGCAGATACGCAGTATTTT.